The rows below give T cell receptor beta chains drawn from one sample of a study of Ad26.COV2.S vaccination and SARS-CoV-2 variants. Sequenced by immunoSEQ multiplex PCR; TCRdb stores in-frame clones only, minus some. The top ten hold approximately 3.5% of the sample, which has approximately 340,000 clones, approximately 81% seen once. Material: peripheral blood, obtained in a trial of Ad26.COV2.S vaccine versus placebo. The receptor set was obtained from a person aged 18-65 years who received the Ad26.COV2.S COVID-19 vaccine or a placebo. Each CDR3 is given with its conserved first and last residue. A D gene is named only where the DNA matches it firmly. Expanded clones get a size class; other rows say once, few or many, or leave the size out.

cdr3_nt cdr3_aa j_call v_call cdr3_length clone_size d_call
TGTGCCAGCAGCCCAGGGCGAGCTTTGATGGAGACCCAGTACTTC CASSPGRALMETQYF TRBJ2-5 TRBV7-9 15 NA NA
TGCGCCAGCAGCCAAGATACGAATTCCCAAGAGACCCAGTACTTC CASSQDTNSQETQYF TRBJ2-5 TRBV4-3 15 few NA
TGCGCCAGGGTAAAGGGGACGACTGAAGCTTTCTTT CARVKGTTEAFF TRBJ1-1 TRBV23-1 12 NA NA
TGCGCCAGCAGCTTACAGAATGGCTACACCTTC CASSLQNGYTF TRBJ1-2 TRBV5-1 11 NA NA
TGTGCCAGCAGTGAAGTAGGGGAGGGCTTCTACGAGCAGTACTTC CASSEVGEGFYEQYF TRBJ2-7 TRBV6-1 15 NA TRBD2
TGTGCCAGCAGAGGGACAGCAAACTCTGGAAACACCATATATTTT CASRGTANSGNTIYF TRBJ1-3 TRBV6-4 15 NA TRBD1
TGTGCCAGCAGCACCATAGCGGAGAATAATGAGCAGTTCTTC CASSTIAENNEQFF TRBJ2-1 TRBV7-2 14 NA NA
TGTGCCAGCAGCGTCGAAGAAGGGGGAAGCACAGATACGCAGTATTTT CASSVEEGGSTDTQYF TRBJ2-3 TRBV9 16 NA NA
TGTGCCAGCAGTGAAGCGAGGGGCAGGGGAGGGGAGACCCAGTACTTC CASSEARGRGGETQYF TRBJ2-5 TRBV2 16 NA NA
TGTGCCAGCAGCTCGGGAGACAATGAGCAGTTCTTC CASSSGDNEQFF TRBJ2-1 TRBV7-9 12 NA NA
TGTGCCATCAGCGACAGTCCTAGCACAGATACGCAGTATTTT CAISDSPSTDTQYF TRBJ2-3 TRBV10-3 14 NA NA